This T cell receptor (beta chain) appears in the sequencing data of a study of regulatory T cells in long-lasting Graves disease. At the level of the study: Recently diagnosed Graves' patients had received antithyroid drugs for under 3 months.

This clonotype was observed many times. To make TCR beta libraries, researchers used iRepertoire HTBI primers and Arm-PCR of CDR3 regions. TCRdb recomputed calls from the multiplex PCR reads with MiXCR, one row per CDR3 protein. Here the sample spans about 220,000 distinct CDR3 sequences, roughly 20% being singletons. The time point: newly diagnosed GD, antithyroid drugs for less than 3 months. The TCR library was prepared using RNA isolated from PBMCs. Germline V gene data show CDR1 as SNHLY and CDR2 as FYNNEI. The germline V and J ends were trimmed by 6 bases and 3 bases, with 12 bases remaining between them. The CDR3 extends over 14 amino acids. The data were also submitted as part of a second study, on T cells in Graves' hyperthyroidism and ophthalmopathy. That report adds: Primed by the HTBI set, a first-round RT-PCR was run on the TCR CDR3.

The rearrangement links TRBV2 to TRBJ1-5, with D tentatively TRBD1 (5 bases). The origin of this receptor is a woman in her twenties or thirties with Graves disease. Sample: peripheral blood mononuclear cells (PBMCs), taken at new diagnosis, from a patient treated with antithyroid drugs. The CDR3 DNA sequence: TGTGCCAGCAGGTATACAGGTGTCAATCAGCCCCAGCATTTT. As protein: CASRYTGVNQPQHF.